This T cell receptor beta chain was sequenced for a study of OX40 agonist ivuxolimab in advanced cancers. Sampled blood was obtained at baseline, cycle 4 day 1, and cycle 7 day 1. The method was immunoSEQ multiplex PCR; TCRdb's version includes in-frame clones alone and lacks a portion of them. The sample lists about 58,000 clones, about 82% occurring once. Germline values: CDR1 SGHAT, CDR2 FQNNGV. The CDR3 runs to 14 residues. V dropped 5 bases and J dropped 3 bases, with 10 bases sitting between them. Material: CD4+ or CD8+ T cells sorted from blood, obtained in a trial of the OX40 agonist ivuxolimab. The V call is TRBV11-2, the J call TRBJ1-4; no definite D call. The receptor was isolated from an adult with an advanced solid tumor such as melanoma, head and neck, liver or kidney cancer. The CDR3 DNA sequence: TGTGCCAGCAGCCCCCGGAGGGCTAATGAAAAACTGTTTTTT. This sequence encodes CASSPRRANEKLFF.